Below are 15 T cell receptor beta chains sequenced from a single sample in a study of vaccination effects on CD4 cells after COVID-19. These receptors have no identified antigens. TCRdb's table, derived via immunoSEQ multiplex PCR, lists solely in-frame clones and lacks some. The sample lists 20,000 to 30,000 clones; 69% were seen once. Antigen-specific CD4+ T cells were expanded with viral peptide pools in the ViraFEST assay before sequencing. Subsequent to roughly 9 days of culture, CD4+ T cells were isolated. Subjects were given two BNT162b2 or mRNA-1273 vaccine doses. The starting material was CD4+ T cells from PBMCs cultured with SARS-CoV-2 spike peptides, obtained after COVID-19 vaccination. The origin of the receptors is a human donor who received a COVID-19 vaccine.

The chain couples TRBV13 to TRBJ2-5; tentatively, D is TRBD2 (5 bases). Germline CDR1 reads PRHDT; CDR2 reads FYEKMQ (reference sequence). The length of the CDR3 is 16 residues. V lost 0 bases to trimming and J lost 3 bases, with 14 bases between them. CDR3 in DNA: TGTGCCAGCAGCTTAGGCCCCGGTACTAGGAAAGAGACCCAGTACTTC. Protein sequence: CASSLGPGTRKETQYF.

The chain joins TRBV3-1 (or the pseudogene TRBV3-2) to TRBJ2-2, with 9 bases that match TRBD1. The ends lost 6 bases at V and 1 base at J; junction bases unmatched: 0. CDR3 length equals 14 residues. CDR1 is LGHDT and CDR2 is YNNKEL in the germline V gene (reference sequence). The CDR3: CASRDRGNTGELFF. The DNA of the CDR3 is TGTGCCAGCAGGGACAGGGGGAACACCGGGGAGCTGTTTTTT.

The chain links TRBV11-2 to TRBJ2-3; D is perhaps TRBD1 or TRBD2 (6 bases each). The CDR3 runs to 11 residues. Trimming removed 3 bases at V and 9 bases at J, with 7 bases between. Germline CDR1 and CDR2: SGHAT and FQNNGV. CDR3 residues: CASSFGGTQYF. DNA for the CDR3: TGTGCCAGCAGCTTCGGGGGCACGCAGTATTTT.

This chain connects TRBV5-1 to TRBJ2-3; TRBD1 agrees at 10 bases. Trimming cost V 4 bases and J 5 bases; bases outside gene matches: 10. The germline V gene encodes CDR1 SGHRS and CDR2 YFSETQ. This CDR3 has 16 residues. The chain's CDR3 is CASSLPGQGIRDTQYF. CDR3 DNA: TGCGCCAGCAGCCTACCGGGACAGGGGATCAGAGATACGCAGTATTTT.

J is TRBJ2-1 and V is TRBV2; TRBD2 matches 14 bases. Germline V gene sequence: CDR1 SNHLY, CDR2 FYNNEI. Trimming took 6 bases from V and 8 from J; bases not matched to a gene: 6. The CDR3 contains 15 residues. This CDR3 is CASRGTSGRIHEQFF. The CDR3 nucleotides are TGTGCCAGCAGGGGGACTAGCGGGAGAATCCATGAGCAGTTCTTC.

This clone appeared once. The rearrangement uses TRBV7-9 and TRBJ1-1; 7 bases are shared with TRBD1. The junction had 13 bases not matched to a gene; V was cut back by 5 bases and J by 4 bases. This CDR3 spans 16 amino acids. Germline-derived CDR1 and CDR2 are SEHNR and FQNEAQ (reference sequence). The CDR3 reads CASSPRRGLDTTEAFF. The CDR3 bases are TGTGCCAGCAGCCCACGCAGGGGGTTGGATACCACTGAAGCTTTCTTT.

This clone was counted between two and nine times. The chain carries TRBV5-4 and TRBJ1-2, with a tentative D call TRBD1 (5 bases). Germline CDR1 is SGHNT and CDR2 is YYREEE (reference sequence). Trimming cost V 0 bases and J 7 bases, with 10 bases left between them. The CDR3 loop spans 13 amino acids. The CDR3 protein is CASSLERGGGYTF. CDR3 sequence (DNA): TGTGCCAGCAGCTTGGAGCGGGGGGGTGGCTACACCTTC.

The rearrangement uses TRBV6-6 and TRBJ2-2, with D hard to call. Deletions cut 6 bases from V and 5 bases from J, with 10 bases between. Germline V lookup: CDR1 MNHNY, CDR2 SVGAGI (reference sequence). The CDR3 runs 13 residues. Here the CDR3 reads CASSQDWTGELFF. CDR3 in DNA: TGTGCCAGCAGCCAAGACTGGACCGGGGAGCTGTTTTTT.

The rearrangement joins TRBV7-9 to TRBJ2-1, with 12 bases lining up with TRBD2. Germline V gives CDR1 SEHNR, CDR2 FQNEAQ (reference sequence). CDR3 length: 16 amino acids. After removal of 5 bases from V and 8 bases from J, the junction contained 10 bases not matched to a gene. CDR3 in DNA: TGTGCCAGCAGCCCGACCGGACTAGCGGGGTCCGATGAGCAGTTCTTC. This gives the protein CASSPTGLAGSDEQFF.

This clone was recorded a few times. V gene TRBV10-3 combines with J gene TRBJ2-3; D possibly corresponds to TRBD1 (6 bases). V lost 3 bases, J lost 2 bases, and 12 bases lay in between. CDR1 ENHRY and CDR2 SYGVKD come from the germline V gene. This CDR3 spans 15 amino acids. CDR3 DNA: TGTGCCATCAGTGAAGAGGGGGAAGACACAGATACGCAGTATTTT. It codes for CAISEEGEDTDTQYF.

V and J are TRBV27 and TRBJ2-5; 7 bases fit TRBD1. V was pared by 4 bases and J by 7 bases, with 9 bases of the junction left unmatched. The CDR3 sequence is 14 residues long. Germline V gene data show CDR1 as MNHEY and CDR2 as SMNVEV (reference sequence). CDR3 sequence (DNA): TGTGCCAGCAGTTCTCCAGGGGGTCGGGGGACCCAGTACTTC. It translates to CASSSPGGRGTQYF.

Within the sample, this clone is medium-sized. This sequence joins TRBV19 and TRBJ1-2, with D unclear. The CDR3 has 17 residues. Germline assignment: CDR1 LNHDA and CDR2 SQIVND (reference sequence). With 2 bases removed from V and 0 bases from J, the gap between germline ends came to 16 bases. Written as DNA, the CDR3 is TGTGCCAGTAGTATACATCTTAGGGCACGGGCTAACTATGGCTACACCTTC. Translating gives CASSIHLRARANYGYTF.

V gene TRBV19 combines with J gene TRBJ2-3, with D possibly being TRBD1 (6 bases). The CDR3 has 16 residues. Trimming left V 2 bases short and J 2 bases short, with 14 bases between. Germline V gene lookup returns CDR1 LNHDA and CDR2 SQIVND (reference sequence). CDR3 bases: TGTGCCAGTAGTATAAATGGACTGGGACACACAGATACGCAGTATTTT. Residues: CASSINGLGHTDTQYF.

The CDR3 spells CAWELGLAATDTQYF. CDR3 DNA: TGTGCCTGGGAGTTGGGACTAGCGGCCACAGATACGCAGTATTTT. V and J are TRBV30 and TRBJ2-3, with 11 bases identical to TRBD2. From germline, CDR1 is GTSNPN and CDR2 SVGIG (reference sequence). The V gene end was trimmed by 5 bases and the J gene end by 2 bases; junction bases not matched to a gene: 6. There are 15 residues in the CDR3.

In DNA form, the CDR3 reads TGTGCCAGCAGTTCCCTTTCTGGGGGGGAGACCCAGTACTTC. Amino acid sequence: CASSSLSGGETQYF. This rearrangement joins TRBV27 to TRBJ2-5, with D perhaps matching TRBD2 (6 bases). CDR3 length equals 14 residues. Germline V lookup: CDR1 MNHEY, CDR2 SMNVEV (reference sequence). V was trimmed by 4 bases and J by 5 bases, leaving 14 bases between them.